Included here is one TCR beta chain sequence, with context. Its antigen is currently unknown. On the day of bone marrow donation, the related graft donor provided peripheral blood. Germline trimming cut 2 bases from V and 4 bases from J; bases unmatched to any gene: 7. The germline CDR1 and CDR2 sequences are MNHEY and SVGEGT. CDR3 length: 15 residues. This entry comes from a study of T cells after posttransplantation cyclophosphamide. Generated by immunoSEQ multiplex PCR, the TCRdb table keeps only in-frame clones and is missing some. The table records 34,000 or so clones without singletons, the ten largest covering roughly 6.7%. Study-level findings and limits: Donor CD8+ memory clones often dominated recipient blood repertoires at later times. Tissue-infiltrating T cells from skin or gut overlapped little with blood T cells. Recipient CMV seropositivity and CMV reactivation strongly tracked TRB clonality.

This receptor was identified in a woman between 50 and 59 years old in good health and a related stem cell transplant donor. Sequenced input: PBMCs. The chain employs TRBV6-2 or TRBV6-3 and TRBJ2-5, with 7 bases aligning to TRBD1. The CDR3, as DNA: TGTGCCAGCAGTTACCTCCCAGGGGGTACAGAGACCCAGTACTTC. It encodes CASSYLPGGTETQYF.